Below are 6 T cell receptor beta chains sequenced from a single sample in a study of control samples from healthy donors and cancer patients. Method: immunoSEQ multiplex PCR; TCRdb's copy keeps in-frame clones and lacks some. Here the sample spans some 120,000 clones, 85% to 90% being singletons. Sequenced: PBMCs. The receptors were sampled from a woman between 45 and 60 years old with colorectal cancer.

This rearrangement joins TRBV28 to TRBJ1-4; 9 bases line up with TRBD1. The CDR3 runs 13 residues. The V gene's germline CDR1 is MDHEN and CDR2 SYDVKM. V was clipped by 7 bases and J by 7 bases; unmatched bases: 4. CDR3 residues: CASKTGGSEKLFF. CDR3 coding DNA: TGTGCCAGCAAAACAGGGGGCTCTGAAAAACTGTTTTTT.

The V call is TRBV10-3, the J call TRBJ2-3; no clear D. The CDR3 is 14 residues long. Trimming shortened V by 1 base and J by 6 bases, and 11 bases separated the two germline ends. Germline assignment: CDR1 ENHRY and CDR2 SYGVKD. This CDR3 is CAISEFGSGDTQYF. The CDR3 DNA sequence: TGTGCCATCAGTGAGTTCGGTAGTGGTGATACGCAGTATTTT.

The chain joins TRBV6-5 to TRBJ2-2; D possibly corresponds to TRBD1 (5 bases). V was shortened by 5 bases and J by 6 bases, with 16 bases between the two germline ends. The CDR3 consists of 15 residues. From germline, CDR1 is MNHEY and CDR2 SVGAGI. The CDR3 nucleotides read TGTGCCAGCAGTCGAGTGCAGGGCCGGGCCGGGGAGCTGTTTTTT. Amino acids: CASSRVQGRAGELFF.

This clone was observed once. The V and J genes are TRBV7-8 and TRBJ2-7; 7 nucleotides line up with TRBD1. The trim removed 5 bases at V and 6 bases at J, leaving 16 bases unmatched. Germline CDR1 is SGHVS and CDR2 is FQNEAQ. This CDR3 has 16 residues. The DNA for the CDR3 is TGTGCCAGCAGCCAAGCCCACAGGGGTGAGGGTGGCGAGCAGTACTTC. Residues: CASSQAHRGEGGEQYF.

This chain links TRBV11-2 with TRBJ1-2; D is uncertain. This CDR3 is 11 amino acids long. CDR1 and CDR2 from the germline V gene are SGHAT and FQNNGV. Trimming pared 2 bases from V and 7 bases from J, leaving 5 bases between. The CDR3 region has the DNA TGTGCCAGCAGCTTACCGGGTGGCTACACCTTC. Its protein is CASSLPGGYTF.

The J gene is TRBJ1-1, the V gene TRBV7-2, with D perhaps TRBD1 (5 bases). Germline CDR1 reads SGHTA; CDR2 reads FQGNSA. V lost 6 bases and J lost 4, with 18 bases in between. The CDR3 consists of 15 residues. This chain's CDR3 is CASSLSLRGSTEAFF. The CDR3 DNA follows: TGTGCCAGCAGTCTTAGTTTAAGGGGAAGCACTGAAGCTTTCTTT.